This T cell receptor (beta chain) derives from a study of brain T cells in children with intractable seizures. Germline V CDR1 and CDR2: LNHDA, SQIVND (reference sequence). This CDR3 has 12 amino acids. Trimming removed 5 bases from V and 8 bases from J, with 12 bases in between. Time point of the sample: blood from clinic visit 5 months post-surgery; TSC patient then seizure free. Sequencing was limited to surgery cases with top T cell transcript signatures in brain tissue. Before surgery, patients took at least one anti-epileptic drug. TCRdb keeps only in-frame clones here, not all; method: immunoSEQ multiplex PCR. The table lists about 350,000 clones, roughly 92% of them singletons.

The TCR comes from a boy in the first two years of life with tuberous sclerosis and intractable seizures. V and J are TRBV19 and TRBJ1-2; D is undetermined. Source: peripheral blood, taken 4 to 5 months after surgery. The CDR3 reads CASSPPLGGYTF. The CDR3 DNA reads TGTGCCAGTAGTCCGCCTCTGGGGGGCTACACCTTC. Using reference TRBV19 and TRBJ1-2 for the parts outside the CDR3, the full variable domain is DGGITQSPKYLFRKEGQNVTLSCEQNLNHDAMYWYRQDPGQGLRLIYYSQIVNDFQKGDIAEGYSVSREKKESFPLTVTSAQKNPTAFYLCASSPPLGGYTFGSGTRLTVV.